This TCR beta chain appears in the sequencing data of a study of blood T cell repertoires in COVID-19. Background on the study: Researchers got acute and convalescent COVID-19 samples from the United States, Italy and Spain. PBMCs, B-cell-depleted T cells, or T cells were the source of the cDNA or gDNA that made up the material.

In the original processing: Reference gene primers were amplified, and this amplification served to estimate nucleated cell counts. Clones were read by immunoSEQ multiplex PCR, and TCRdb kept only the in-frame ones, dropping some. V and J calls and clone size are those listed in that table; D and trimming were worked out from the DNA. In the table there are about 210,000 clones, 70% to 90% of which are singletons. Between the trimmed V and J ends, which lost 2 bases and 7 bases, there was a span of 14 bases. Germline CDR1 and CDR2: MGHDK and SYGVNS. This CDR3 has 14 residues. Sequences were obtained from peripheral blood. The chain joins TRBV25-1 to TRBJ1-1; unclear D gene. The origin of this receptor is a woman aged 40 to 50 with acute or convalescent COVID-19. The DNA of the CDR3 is TGTGCCAGCAGTGAAAGACATGGTGGAAGTGAAGCTTTCTTT. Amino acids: CASSERHGGSEAFF.